A single sample is the source of the 27 T cell receptor beta chains below, sequenced in a study of beta chain features in type 1 diabetes. All of the isolated RNA was reverse transcribed, so expressed TCRB transcripts were sequenced. Measured with immunoSEQ multiplex PCR; TCRdb has only the in-frame clones, and not every one. The table shows more than 300,000 clones, with around 16% occurring only once. Sample: naive CD4+ T cells from blood. These receptors all stem from a woman between 18 and 29 years old in good health.

The CDR3 reads CASSSGLAGRLGNEQFF. The CDR3 DNA reads TGTGCCAGCAGCTCGGGACTAGCGGGACGACTGGGCAATGAGCAGTTCTTC. The chain uses TRBV11-2 and TRBJ2-1, with TRBD2 matching 13 bases. V shed 4 bases, J shed 6 bases, and the junction held 9 bases outside the gene matches. The CDR3 covers 17 residues. The germline gives CDR1 SGHAT, CDR2 FQNNGV.

This clone has more than one count but fewer than ten. The chain links TRBV5-1 to TRBJ2-7; D may be TRBD2 (5 bases). The CDR3 covers 18 residues. Germline assignment: CDR1 SGHRS and CDR2 YFSETQ. Trimming pared 0 bases from V and 3 bases from J, leaving 22 bases between. CDR3 amino acids: CASSLGPFKSLGLYEQYF. The CDR3 region has the DNA TGCGCCAGCAGCTTGGGGCCCTTCAAGTCACTAGGACTCTACGAGCAGTACTTC.

Turning to this clone: Given the absence of the conserved phenylalanine or tryptophan at the CDR3 end, a read error is likely. It is unclear where the CDR3 begins or ends on the DNA, so no DNA is shown, and the CDR3 is as TCRdb lists it. The chain joins TRBV9 to TRBJ1-1. CDR1 is SGDLS, CDR2 YYNGEE, per germline. The CDR3 region is 13 residues in length, termini included. CDR3 protein: CASSVEIRDSITV.

This clone was picked up a small number of times. The chain uses TRBV5-4 and TRBJ1-2, with TRBD1 matching over 11 bases. The junction had 3 bases not matched to a gene; V was cut back by 4 bases and J by 4 bases. Per the germline V gene, CDR1 is SGHNT and CDR2 is YYREEE (reference sequence). CDR3 length equals 14 residues. The CDR3 sequence is CASSRGTGGYGYTF. The CDR3 DNA reads as TGTGCCAGCAGCCGGGGGACAGGGGGCTATGGCTACACCTTC.

The chain combines TRBV4-2 with TRBJ2-5; 9 positions agree with TRBD1. CDR3 length: 15 amino acids. V was clipped by 3 bases and J by 5 bases; unmatched bases: 7. Germline V gene data show CDR1 as LGHNA and CDR2 as YNFKEQ. The DNA for the CDR3 is TGTGCCAGCAGCCAGGGACAGGGTGGGGAGGAGACCCAGTACTTC. Its translation is CASSQGQGGEETQYF.

The chain carries TRBV7-2 and TRBJ2-5; TRBD2 agrees at 7 bases. The CDR3 loop spans 16 amino acids. The J segment lost 6 bases and the V segment lost 5 bases, leaving 15 bases of the junction unmatched. Germline V gene sequence: CDR1 SGHTA, CDR2 FQGNSA. Here the CDR3 DNA reads TGTGCCAGCAGCCCTCGGGAGGAGGCTACCTCTAAGACCCAGTACTTC. Translated: CASSPREEATSKTQYF.

The chain joins TRBV30 to TRBJ1-2, with 7 bases aligning to TRBD1. In germline, CDR1 is GTSNPN, CDR2 SVGIG (reference sequence). J lost 2 bases, V lost 3 bases, and 9 bases had no gene match. This CDR3 has 15 residues. CDR3 coding DNA: TGTGCCTGGAGCCAAACCGGGACAGCAAACTATGGCTACACCTTC. Protein sequence: CAWSQTGTANYGYTF.

This clone was observed a handful of times. This chain links TRBV25-1 with TRBJ2-7, with 10 bases matching TRBD2. J was trimmed by 3 bases and V by 5 bases; bases with no gene match: 4. Germline V gives CDR1 MGHDK, CDR2 SYGVNS. The CDR3 runs to 14 residues. CDR3 residues: CASSRTSGLYEQYF. In nucleotides, the CDR3 is TGTGCCAGCAGTCGGACTAGCGGCCTCTACGAGCAGTACTTC.

Comment on this clone: Within the sample, other DNA sequences also encode this same CDR3. The chain links TRBV29-1 to TRBJ2-7, with 10 bases aligning to TRBD2. J gave up 1 base and V 5 bases, and 2 bases lay outside the gene matches. Germline values: CDR1 SQVTM, CDR2 ANQGSEA. This CDR3 spans 13 amino acids. The CDR3, as DNA: TGCAGCGTTAGCGGGAGGGCTTCCTACGAGCAGTACTTC. It specifies CSVSGRASYEQYF.

V is TRBV11-2 and J is TRBJ2-1, with 7 bases matching TRBD2. V shed 1 base and J 4 bases; nucleotides not matched to a gene: 4. The germline gives CDR1 SGHAT, CDR2 FQNNGV. The CDR3 has 15 residues. The CDR3 sequence is CASSLAGGRYNEQFF. The CDR3 DNA follows: TGTGCCAGCAGCTTAGCGGGAGGCCGGTACAATGAGCAGTTCTTC.

This clone was counted between two and nine times. The chain combines TRBV5-1 with TRBJ2-5; a possible D gene is TRBD1 (6 bases). Germline V lookup: CDR1 SGHRS, CDR2 YFSETQ. Trimming left V 3 bases short and J 5 bases short, with 11 bases between. CDR3 length equals 13 residues. Here the CDR3 reads CASSWDTRETQYF. The CDR3, as DNA: TGCGCCAGCAGCTGGGACACTAGGGAGACCCAGTACTTC.

This chain links TRBV5-1 with TRBJ2-3, with a tentative D call TRBD2 (6 bases). The V and J ends lost 1 base and 2 bases respectively, with 14 bases between them. CDR1 and CDR2 (germline): SGHRS, YFSETQ. The CDR3 has 16 amino acids. CDR3 DNA sequence: TGCGCCAGCAGCTTGATTCTGGGACTCAACACAGATACGCAGTATTTT. This codes for CASSLILGLNTDTQYF.

This clone was recorded a few times. V is TRBV29-1 and J is TRBJ2-7, with a tentative D call TRBD1 (5 bases). The CDR3 consists of 13 residues. Trimming left V 4 bases short and J 2 bases short, with 12 bases between. From germline, CDR1 is SQVTM and CDR2 ANQGSEA. The CDR3: CSVGGRDPYEQYF. DNA of the CDR3: TGCAGCGTTGGAGGCAGGGATCCCTACGAGCAGTACTTC.

This clone turned up a few times. This chain uses TRBV4-3 with TRBJ2-3; the match to TRBD2 covers 7 bases. The CDR3 loop spans 18 amino acids. Germline loops: CDR1 LGHNA, CDR2 YSLEER. With V trimmed by 0 bases and J by 2 bases, 11 bases remained unmatched. The CDR3 loop reads CASSQESASGRYTDTQYF. Written as DNA, the CDR3 is TGCGCCAGCAGCCAAGAGTCAGCTAGCGGCAGATACACAGATACGCAGTATTTT.

This clone showed up just a few times. This chain connects TRBV7-2 to TRBJ2-5; 9 positions match TRBD2. V shed 5 bases and J 4 bases; nucleotides not matched to a gene: 11. The CDR3 is 16 residues long. The germline V gene encodes CDR1 SGHTA and CDR2 FQGNSA. The CDR3 DNA reads as TGTGCCAGCAGCCCCCGGACTAGCGACCCTGCAGAGACCCAGTACTTC. Translating gives CASSPRTSDPAETQYF.

This clone was detected only a few times. The rearrangement joins TRBV15 to TRBJ2-1; 8 bases map to TRBD2. Trimming at V came to 3 bases and at J to 1 base, leaving 5 bases not matched to a gene. In germline, CDR1 is LNHNV, CDR2 YYDKDF (reference sequence). This CDR3 is built from 16 residues. The CDR3 loop reads CATSRGAGESYNEQFF. CDR3 nucleotides: TGTGCCACCAGCAGGGGAGCGGGAGAATCCTACAATGAGCAGTTCTTC.

This chain links TRBV7-2 with TRBJ1-1, with D uncertain. Germline V lookup: CDR1 SGHTA, CDR2 FQGNSA. Deletions cut 3 bases from V and 0 bases from J, with 8 bases between. This CDR3 spans 14 amino acids. The CDR3 sequence: CASSFSVVNTEAFF. In nucleotides, the CDR3 is TGTGCCAGCAGCTTTTCGGTTGTGAACACTGAAGCTTTCTTT.

This clone has only a few counts. V gene TRBV4-3 combines with J gene TRBJ2-7; 9 bases match TRBD2. Germline values: CDR1 LGHNA, CDR2 YSLEER. There are 15 residues in the CDR3. V dropped 4 bases and J dropped 6; count of bases not matched to a gene: 10. CDR3 in DNA: TGCGCCAGCAGCCCCCGACTAGCGGAGCGCCCCGAGCAGTACTTC. Translated: CASSPRLAERPEQYF.

This clone was detected a few times. The chain links TRBV28 to TRBJ1-1; no definite D call. Between the trimmed V and J ends, which lost 8 bases and 5 bases, there was a span of 9 bases. Germline CDR1 MDHEN, CDR2 SYDVKM. The CDR3 is made up of 11 amino acids. The CDR3 protein is CASLRRTEAFF. As DNA, the CDR3 is TGTGCCAGCCTTCGGCGGACTGAAGCTTTCTTT.

The V gene is TRBV4-1, the J gene TRBJ2-7, with a tentative D call TRBD2 (6 bases). The V end was cut by 6 bases, the J end by 3 bases, with 24 bases between. This CDR3 comprises 17 residues. Germline CDR1 and CDR2: MGHRA and YSYEKL. CDR3 DNA: TGCGCCAGCAGTCCCCCCACCGAGTCAGGGAGGTACTACGAGCAGTACTTC. Protein sequence: CASSPPTESGRYYEQYF.

This rearrangement joins TRBV9 to TRBJ2-5, with D possibly matching TRBD1 (5 bases). V dropped 1 base and J dropped 1 base, with 5 bases sitting between them. From germline, CDR1 is SGDLS and CDR2 YYNGEE. This CDR3 region has 13 residues. CDR3 sequence reads: CASSVTGQETQYF. CDR3 bases: TGTGCCAGCAGCGTAACAGGCCAAGAGACCCAGTACTTC.

This chain uses TRBV5-1 with TRBJ2-7; TRBD1 matches 8 bases. This CDR3 has 14 amino acids. The V segment lost 0 bases and the J segment 7 bases; nucleotides outside the gene matches: 6. From germline, CDR1 is SGHRS and CDR2 YFSETQ. CDR3 DNA: TGCGCCAGCAGCTTGGTAAAGACAGGGGTAGAGCAGTACTTC. Amino acid sequence: CASSLVKTGVEQYF.

The chain is built from TRBV11-2 and TRBJ2-1, with TRBD2 matching over 14 bases. After removal of 5 bases from V and 9 bases from J, the junction contained 9 bases not matched to a gene. The CDR3 has 16 residues. Germline-derived CDR1 and CDR2 are SGHAT and FQNNGV. CDR3: CASSPRGTSGRGEQFF. Written as DNA, the CDR3 is TGTGCCAGCAGCCCGAGGGGGACTAGCGGGAGAGGTGAGCAGTTCTTC.

This clone appeared a few times. The gene calls are TRBV6-5 and TRBJ2-3; a possible D gene is TRBD2 (5 bases). The CDR3 has 14 residues. V lost 10 bases, J lost 0 bases, and 14 bases lay in between. From germline, CDR1 is MNHEY and CDR2 SVGAGI. CDR3 DNA sequence: TGTGCCACCCACGCGGGTCTCAGCACAGATACGCAGTATTTT. It specifies CATHAGLSTDTQYF.

This clone was counted between two and nine times. The rearrangement uses TRBV6-5 and TRBJ1-1; D not certain. V was clipped by 0 bases and J by 4 bases, with 9 bases between them. This CDR3 spans 14 amino acids. Germline CDR1 MNHEY, CDR2 SVGAGI. The CDR3 DNA reads as TGTGCCAGCAGTTACTCAGCCCGGGTCACTGAAGCTTTCTTT. The encoded protein is CASSYSARVTEAFF.

The genes are TRBV28 and TRBJ2-5, with TRBD2 identical over 12 bases. J was trimmed by 1 base and V by 6 bases; bases with no gene match: 3. The length of the CDR3 is 15 residues. CDR1 is MDHEN, CDR2 SYDVKM, per germline. The CDR3 nucleotides read TGTGCCAGCAGCCGGGGACTAGCGGGCCAAGAGACCCAGTACTTC. This sequence encodes CASSRGLAGQETQYF.

The rearrangement joins TRBV10-3 to TRBJ2-7, with 7 bases lining up with TRBD1. This CDR3 region has 16 residues. Germline assignment: CDR1 ENHRY and CDR2 SYGVKD. V was pared by 0 bases and J by 2 bases, with 7 bases of the junction left unmatched. CDR3 loop: CAISESIRTGPYEQYF. The CDR3 bases are TGTGCCATCAGTGAGTCGATCCGGACAGGTCCCTACGAGCAGTACTTC.